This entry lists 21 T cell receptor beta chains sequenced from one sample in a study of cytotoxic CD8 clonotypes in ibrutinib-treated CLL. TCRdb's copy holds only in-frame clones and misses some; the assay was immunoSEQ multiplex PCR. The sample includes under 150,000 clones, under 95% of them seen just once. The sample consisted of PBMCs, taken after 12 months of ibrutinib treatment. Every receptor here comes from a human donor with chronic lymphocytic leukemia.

CDR3 nucleotides: TGTGCCAGCCACCCATTGAGGAGCTCTCAAGCTTTCTTT. The encoded protein is CASHPLRSSQAFF. The chain recombines TRBV28 with TRBJ1-1; D is ambiguous. Trimming left V 8 bases short and J 9 bases short, with 19 bases between. Germline loops: CDR1 MDHEN, CDR2 SYDVKM. CDR3 length equals 13 residues.

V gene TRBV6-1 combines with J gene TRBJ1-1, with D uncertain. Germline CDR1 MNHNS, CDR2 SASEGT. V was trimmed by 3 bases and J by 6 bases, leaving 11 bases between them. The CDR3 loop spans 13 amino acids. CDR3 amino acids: CASSDSPYPEAFF. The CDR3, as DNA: TGTGCCAGCAGTGACAGTCCCTATCCTGAAGCTTTCTTT.

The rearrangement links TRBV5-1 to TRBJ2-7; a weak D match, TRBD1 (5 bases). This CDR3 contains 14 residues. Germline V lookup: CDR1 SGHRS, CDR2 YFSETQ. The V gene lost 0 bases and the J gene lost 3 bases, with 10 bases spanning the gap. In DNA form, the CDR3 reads TGCGCCAGCAGCTTGGAGCAGGGCGGCTACGAGCAGTACTTC. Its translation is CASSLEQGGYEQYF.

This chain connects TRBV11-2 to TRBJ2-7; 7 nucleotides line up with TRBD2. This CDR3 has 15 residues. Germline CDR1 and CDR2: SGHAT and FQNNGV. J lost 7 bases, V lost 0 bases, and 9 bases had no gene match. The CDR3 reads CASSLDLPREEEQYF. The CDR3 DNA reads TGTGCCAGCAGCTTAGATCTCCCCCGGGAGGAAGAGCAGTACTTC.

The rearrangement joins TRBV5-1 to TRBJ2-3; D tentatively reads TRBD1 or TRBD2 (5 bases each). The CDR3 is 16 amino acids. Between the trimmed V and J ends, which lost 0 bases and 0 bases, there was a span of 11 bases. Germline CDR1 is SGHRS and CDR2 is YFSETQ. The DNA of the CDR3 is TGCGCCAGCAGCTTGGCCCAGGGACCAAGCACAGATACGCAGTATTTT. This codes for CASSLAQGPSTDTQYF.

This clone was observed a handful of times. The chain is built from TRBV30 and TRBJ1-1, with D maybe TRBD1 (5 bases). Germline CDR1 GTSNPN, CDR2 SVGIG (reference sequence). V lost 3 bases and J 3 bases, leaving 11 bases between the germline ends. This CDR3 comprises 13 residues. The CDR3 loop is CAWSLGVDTEAFF. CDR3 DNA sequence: TGTGCCTGGAGCTTGGGGGTCGACACTGAAGCTTTCTTT.

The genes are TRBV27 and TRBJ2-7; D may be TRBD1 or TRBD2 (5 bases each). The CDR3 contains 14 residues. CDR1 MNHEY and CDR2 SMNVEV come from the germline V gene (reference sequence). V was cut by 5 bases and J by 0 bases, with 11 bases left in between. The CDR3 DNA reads TGTGCCAGCAGTCTCGGGACCTTCTCCTACGAGCAGTACTTC. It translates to CASSLGTFSYEQYF.

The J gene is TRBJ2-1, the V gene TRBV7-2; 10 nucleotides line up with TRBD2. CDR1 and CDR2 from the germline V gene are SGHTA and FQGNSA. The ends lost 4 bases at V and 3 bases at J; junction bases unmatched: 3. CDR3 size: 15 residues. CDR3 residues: CASSSSGGLYNEQFF. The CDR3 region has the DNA TGTGCCAGCAGCTCTAGCGGGGGCCTCTACAATGAGCAGTTCTTC.

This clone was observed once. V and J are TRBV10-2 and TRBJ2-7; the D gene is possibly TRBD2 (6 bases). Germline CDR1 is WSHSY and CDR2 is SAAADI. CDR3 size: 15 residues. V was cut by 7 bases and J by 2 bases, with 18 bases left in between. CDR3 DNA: TGCGCCAGCACGGGGGTTCTAGCCCTACCCTACGAGCAGTACTTC. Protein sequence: CASTGVLALPYEQYF.

CDR3 region: CASSVAIGQGHQETQYF. CDR3 nucleotides: TGTGCCAGCAGCGTAGCGATCGGACAGGGCCACCAAGAGACCCAGTACTTC. The chain couples TRBV9 to TRBJ2-5; the match to TRBD1 covers 8 bases. V dropped 0 bases and J dropped 0; count of bases not matched to a gene: 7. The germline CDR1 and CDR2 sequences are SGDLS and YYNGEE. This CDR3 spans 17 amino acids.

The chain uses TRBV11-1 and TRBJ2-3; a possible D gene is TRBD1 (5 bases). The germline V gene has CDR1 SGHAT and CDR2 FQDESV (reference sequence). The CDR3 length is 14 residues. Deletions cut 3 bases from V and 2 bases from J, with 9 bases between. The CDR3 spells CASSLGPPTDTQYF. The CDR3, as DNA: TGTGCCAGCAGCTTGGGGCCCCCCACAGATACGCAGTATTTT.

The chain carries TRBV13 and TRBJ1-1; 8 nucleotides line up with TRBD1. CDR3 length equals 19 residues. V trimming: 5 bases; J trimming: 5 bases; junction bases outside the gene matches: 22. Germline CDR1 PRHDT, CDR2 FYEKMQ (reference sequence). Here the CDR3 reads CASSTRGLVPGGAQTEAFF. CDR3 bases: TGTGCCAGCAGCACTAGGGGGTTGGTGCCAGGGGGCGCGCAAACTGAAGCTTTCTTT.

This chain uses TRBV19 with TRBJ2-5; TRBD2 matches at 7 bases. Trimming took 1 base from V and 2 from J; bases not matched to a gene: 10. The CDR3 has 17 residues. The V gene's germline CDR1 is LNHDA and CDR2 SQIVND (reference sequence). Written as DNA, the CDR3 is TGTGCCAGTAGTATAGGCCTTGCGGGAGTGACTCAAGAGACCCAGTACTTC. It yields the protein CASSIGLAGVTQETQYF.

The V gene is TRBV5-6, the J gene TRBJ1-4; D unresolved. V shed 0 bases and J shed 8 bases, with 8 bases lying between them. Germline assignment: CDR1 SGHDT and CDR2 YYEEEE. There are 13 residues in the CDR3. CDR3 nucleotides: TGTGCCAGCAGCTTGGGCAACAAAGAAAAACTGTTTTTT. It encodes CASSLGNKEKLFF.

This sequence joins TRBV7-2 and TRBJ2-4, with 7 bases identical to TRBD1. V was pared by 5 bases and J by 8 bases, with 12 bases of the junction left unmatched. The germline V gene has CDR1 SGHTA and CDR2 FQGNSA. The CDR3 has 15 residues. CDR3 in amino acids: CASSTRTGSPDIQYF. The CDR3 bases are TGTGCCAGCAGCACCAGGACAGGATCCCCAGACATTCAGTACTTC.

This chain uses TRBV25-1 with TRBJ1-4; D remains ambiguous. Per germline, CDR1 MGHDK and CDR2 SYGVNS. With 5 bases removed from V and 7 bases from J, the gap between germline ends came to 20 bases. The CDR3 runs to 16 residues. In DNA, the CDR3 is TGTGCCAGCAGTTCCTTCATAGGATCAAATAGTGAAAAACTGTTTTTT. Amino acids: CASSSFIGSNSEKLFF.

The DNA of the CDR3 is TGTGCCAGCAGTTTACCCAACAAGGGGGGCTATGGCTACACCTTC. Its protein product is CASSLPNKGGYGYTF. The gene calls are TRBV28 and TRBJ1-2, with TRBD1 as a possible D gene (6 bases). Deletions cut 2 bases from V and 4 bases from J, with 14 bases between. The V gene's germline CDR1 is MDHEN and CDR2 SYDVKM. This CDR3 region has 15 residues.

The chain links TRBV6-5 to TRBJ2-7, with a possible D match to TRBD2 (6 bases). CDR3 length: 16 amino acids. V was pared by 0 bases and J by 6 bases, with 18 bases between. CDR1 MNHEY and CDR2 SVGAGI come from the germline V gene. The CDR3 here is CASSYSYGVLGGEQYF. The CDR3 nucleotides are TGTGCCAGCAGTTACTCATATGGGGTCCTCGGGGGCGAGCAGTACTTC.

The DNA of the CDR3 is TGTGCCAGCAGGGCCGGGTCGACAGATACGCAGTATTTT. Translating gives CASRAGSTDTQYF. The chain uses TRBV6-5 and TRBJ2-3; D is unclear. Germline lookup yields CDR1 MNHEY and CDR2 SVGAGI. Trimming left V 6 bases short and J 3 bases short, with 10 bases between. The CDR3 spans 13 residues.

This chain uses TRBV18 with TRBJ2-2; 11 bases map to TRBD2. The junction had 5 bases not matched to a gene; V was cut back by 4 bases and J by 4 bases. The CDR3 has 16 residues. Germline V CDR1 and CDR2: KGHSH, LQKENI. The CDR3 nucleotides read TGTGCCAGCTCACTCAAACTAGCGGGAGCCACCGGGGAGCTGTTTTTT. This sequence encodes CASSLKLAGATGELFF.

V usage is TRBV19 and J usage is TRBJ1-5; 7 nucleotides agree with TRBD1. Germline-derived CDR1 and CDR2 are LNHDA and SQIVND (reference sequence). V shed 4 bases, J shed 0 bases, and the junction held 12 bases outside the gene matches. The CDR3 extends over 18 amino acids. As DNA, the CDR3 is TGTGCCAGTAGTACCGGGACAGCGGCCGGTCGTAGCAATCAGCCCCAGCATTTT. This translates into CASSTGTAAGRSNQPQHF.